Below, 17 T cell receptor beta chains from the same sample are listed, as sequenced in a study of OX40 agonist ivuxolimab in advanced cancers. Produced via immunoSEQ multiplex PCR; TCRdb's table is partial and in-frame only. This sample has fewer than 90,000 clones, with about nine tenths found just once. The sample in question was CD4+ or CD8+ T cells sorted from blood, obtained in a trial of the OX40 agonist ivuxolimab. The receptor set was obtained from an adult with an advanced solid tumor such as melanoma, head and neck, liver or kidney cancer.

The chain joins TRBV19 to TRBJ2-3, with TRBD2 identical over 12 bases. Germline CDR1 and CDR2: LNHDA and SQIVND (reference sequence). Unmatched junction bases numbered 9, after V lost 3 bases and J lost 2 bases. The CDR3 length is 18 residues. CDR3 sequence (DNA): TGTGCCAGTAGTATTTCGCTAGCGGGAGGGCGGGCCACAGATACGCAGTATTTT. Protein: CASSISLAGGRATDTQYF.

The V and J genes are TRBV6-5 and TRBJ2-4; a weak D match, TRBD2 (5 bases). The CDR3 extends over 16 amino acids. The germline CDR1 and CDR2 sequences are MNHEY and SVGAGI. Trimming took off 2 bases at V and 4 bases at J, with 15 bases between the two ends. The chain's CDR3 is CASSYARAELKNIQYF. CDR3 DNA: TGTGCCAGCAGTTACGCGCGGGCAGAGCTTAAAAACATTCAGTACTTC.

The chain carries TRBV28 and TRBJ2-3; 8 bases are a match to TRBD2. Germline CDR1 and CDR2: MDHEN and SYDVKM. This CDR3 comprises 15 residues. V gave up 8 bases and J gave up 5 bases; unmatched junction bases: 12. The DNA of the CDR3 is TGTGCCAGCTGGATGAGCGGGAGAGCTGAAGATACGCAGTATTTT. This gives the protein CASWMSGRAEDTQYF.

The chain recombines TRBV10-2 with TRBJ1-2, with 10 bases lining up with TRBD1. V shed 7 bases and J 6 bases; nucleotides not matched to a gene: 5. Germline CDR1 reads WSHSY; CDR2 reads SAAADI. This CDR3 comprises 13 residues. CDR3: CASTKGTGDGYTF. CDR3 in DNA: TGCGCCAGCACCAAAGGGACAGGGGATGGCTACACCTTC.

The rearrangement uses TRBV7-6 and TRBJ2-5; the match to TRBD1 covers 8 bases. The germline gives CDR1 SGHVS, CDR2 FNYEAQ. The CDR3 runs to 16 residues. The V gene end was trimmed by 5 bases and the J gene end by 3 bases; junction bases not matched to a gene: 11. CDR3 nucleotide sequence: TGTGCCAGCAGCGCACAGGGGGTCCCCAACAAAGAGACCCAGTACTTC. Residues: CASSAQGVPNKETQYF.

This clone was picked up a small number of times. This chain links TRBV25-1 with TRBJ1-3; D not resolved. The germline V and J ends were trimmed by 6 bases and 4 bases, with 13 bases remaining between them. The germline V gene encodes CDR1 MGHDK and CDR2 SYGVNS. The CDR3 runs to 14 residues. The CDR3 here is CASRQQGYGNTIYF. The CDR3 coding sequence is TGTGCCAGCAGGCAACAAGGCTACGGAAACACCATATATTTT.

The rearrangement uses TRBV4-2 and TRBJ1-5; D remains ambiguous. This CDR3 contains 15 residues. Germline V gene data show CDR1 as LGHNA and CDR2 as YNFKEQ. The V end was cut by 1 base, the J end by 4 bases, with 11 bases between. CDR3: CASSQASTHNQPQHF. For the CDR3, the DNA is TGTGCCAGCAGCCAAGCGTCCACACATAATCAGCCCCAGCATTTT.

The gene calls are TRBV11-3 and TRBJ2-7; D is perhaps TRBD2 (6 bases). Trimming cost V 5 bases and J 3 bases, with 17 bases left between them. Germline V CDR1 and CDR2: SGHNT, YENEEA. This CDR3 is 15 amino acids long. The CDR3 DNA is TGTGCCAGCAGCGATGGAGGGGAAGGGCACTACGAGCAGTACTTC. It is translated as CASSDGGEGHYEQYF.

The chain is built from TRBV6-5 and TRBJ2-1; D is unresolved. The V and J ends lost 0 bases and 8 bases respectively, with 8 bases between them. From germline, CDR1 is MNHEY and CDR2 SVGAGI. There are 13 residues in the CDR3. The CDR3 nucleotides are TGTGCCAGCAGTTACTCGATGACATATGAGCAGTTCTTC. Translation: CASSYSMTYEQFF.

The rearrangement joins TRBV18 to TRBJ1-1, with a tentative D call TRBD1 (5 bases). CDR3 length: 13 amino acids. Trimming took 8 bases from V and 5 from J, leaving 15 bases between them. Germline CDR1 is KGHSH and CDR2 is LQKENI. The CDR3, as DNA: TGTGCCAGCACGCAGTTAGGGGAAACTGAAGCTTTCTTT. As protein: CASTQLGETEAFF.

The CDR3 spells CASSGTPLSEQYF. The CDR3 region has the DNA TGTGCCAGCTCCGGGACTCCGCTTTCCGAGCAGTACTTC. V gene TRBV28 combines with J gene TRBJ2-7, with a possible D match to TRBD2 (6 bases). V lost 8 bases to trimming and J lost 6 bases, with 17 bases between them. The CDR3 totals 13 residues. The germline CDR1 and CDR2 sequences are MDHEN and SYDVKM. The full variable domain, rest sourced from reference TRBV28 and TRBJ2-7, is DVKVTQSSRYLVKRTGEKVFLECVQDMDHENMFWYRQDPGLGLRLIYFSYDVKMKEKGDIPEGYSVSREKKERFSLILESASTNQTSMYLCASSGTPLSEQYFGPGTRLTVT.

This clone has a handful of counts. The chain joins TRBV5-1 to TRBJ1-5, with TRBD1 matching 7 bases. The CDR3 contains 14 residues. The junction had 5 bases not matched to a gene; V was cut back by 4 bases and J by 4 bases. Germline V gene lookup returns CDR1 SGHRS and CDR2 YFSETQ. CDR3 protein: CASSAQGGNQPQHF. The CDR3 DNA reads TGCGCCAGCAGCGCGCAGGGGGGAAATCAGCCCCAGCATTTT.

This CDR3 reads CASSQEVAGAREQYF. DNA for the CDR3: TGCGCCAGCAGCCAAGAAGTAGCGGGAGCAAGGGAGCAGTACTTC. J is TRBJ2-7 and V is TRBV4-3, with TRBD2 matching over 9 bases. The germline gives CDR1 LGHNA, CDR2 YSLEER. CDR3 size: 15 residues. V shed 0 bases and J 7 bases; nucleotides not matched to a gene: 7.

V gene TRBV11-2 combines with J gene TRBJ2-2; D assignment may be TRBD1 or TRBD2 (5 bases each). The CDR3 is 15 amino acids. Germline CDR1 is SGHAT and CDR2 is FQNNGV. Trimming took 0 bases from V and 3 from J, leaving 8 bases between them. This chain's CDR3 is CASSLDRGDTGELFF. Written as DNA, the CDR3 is TGTGCCAGCAGCTTAGATCGAGGGGACACCGGGGAGCTGTTTTTT.

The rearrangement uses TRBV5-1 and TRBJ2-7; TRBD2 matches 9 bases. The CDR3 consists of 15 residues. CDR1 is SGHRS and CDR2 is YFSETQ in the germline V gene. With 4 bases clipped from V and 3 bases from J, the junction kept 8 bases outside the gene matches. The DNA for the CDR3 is TGCGCCAGCAGCCCCCCGGCTAGCGGGGTCTACGAGCAGTACTTC. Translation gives CASSPPASGVYEQYF.

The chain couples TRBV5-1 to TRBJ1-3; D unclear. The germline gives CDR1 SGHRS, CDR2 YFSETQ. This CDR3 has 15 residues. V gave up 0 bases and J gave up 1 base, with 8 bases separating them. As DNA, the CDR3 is TGCGCCAGCAGCTTGGATACGGCGTCTGGAAACACCATATATTTT. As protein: CASSLDTASGNTIYF.

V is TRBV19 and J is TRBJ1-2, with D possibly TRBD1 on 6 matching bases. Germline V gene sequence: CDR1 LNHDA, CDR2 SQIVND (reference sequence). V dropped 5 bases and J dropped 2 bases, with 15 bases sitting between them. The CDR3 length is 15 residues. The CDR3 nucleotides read TGTGCCAGTAGTCCAAGCAGGGGAAGAAACTATGGCTACACCTTC. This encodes CASSPSRGRNYGYTF.